This T cell receptor beta chain was identified in a study of a mutant IDH1 vaccine in newly diagnosed glioma. On the study more broadly: First vaccine doses came 4-6 weeks after radiotherapy alone, or with temozolomide cycles. Treated patients had a mean age of approximately 40 years and a sex split that was roughly 60% male and 37.5% female. Study-wide findings and caveats: Top-clonotype changes in peripheral T cells seemed unrelated to pseudoprogression.

Note on this clone: Its matching antigen is unknown.

Indicated time point: week 23, last vaccination. The vaccine gave 300 ug of a 20-mer mutant IDH1 peptide subcutaneously per dose. The CDR3 is 17 amino acids. Germline CDR1 and CDR2: MNHNS and SASEGT. Trimming took 1 base from V and 8 from J, leaving 21 bases between them. Assay used: immunoSEQ multiplex PCR; TCRdb lists only in-frame clones, some missing. The table records under 85,000 clones, around 83% of them present only once. The chain uses TRBV6-1 and TRBJ1-3, with unresolved D. The source is a woman between 45 and 65 years old with glioma. Sequenced material: PBMCs, taken from a glioma patient whose treatment included an IDH1 peptide vaccine. In DNA, the CDR3 is TGTGCCAGCAGTGAAGAAGTGAAGGGTCCATTAGCGGACACCATATATTTT. This encodes CASSEEVKGPLADTIYF.